The rows below give T cell receptor beta chains drawn from one sample of a study of CD8 T cells in ankylosing spondylitis. TCRdb recomputed calls from the 5' RACE reads with MiXCR, one row per CDR3 protein. Of under 550,000 distinct CDR3 sequences in the sample, approximately 26% were seen once. The sequenced sample was blood, either unsorted or a sorted T cell fraction (not recorded which). The receptors come from a male donor with ankylosing spondylitis. Each CDR3 is given with its conserved first and last residue. The order of the fields is clone size, D gene, J gene, V gene, CDR3 DNA, CDR3 protein. A D gene is named only where the DNA matches it firmly. A clone size is listed for some rows: how often the clone was seen (once, few, many), or a class if it is expanded.

>few|.|TRBJ1-5|TRBV20-1
TGCAGTGCTAGAGGGGAGGGGAATCAGCCCCAGCATTTT
CSARGEGNQPQHF
>few|.|TRBJ1-2|TRBV5-1
TGCGCCAGCAGCTATACAGGGACGGAGAACTATGGCTACACCTTC
CASSYTGTENYGYTF
>.|.|TRBJ1-2|TRBV7-9
TGTGCCAGCAGCTTAATTCAGGATCGGGGCTACACCTTC
CASSLIQDRGYTF
>few|.|TRBJ2-6|TRBV12-3/TRBV12-4
TGTGCCAGCAGTAGGGACGGGGCCAACGTCCTGACTTTC
CASSRDGANVLTF
>once|.|TRBJ1-1|TRBV9
TGTGCCAGCAGCCGCGGAAATCCCCACACTGAAGCTTTCTTT
CASSRGNPHTEAFF
>.|.|TRBJ1-1|TRBV20-1
TGCAGTGCTAGGCTAACGGGCACTGAAGCTTTCTTT
CSARLTGTEAFF
>.|.|TRBJ2-3|TRBV20-1
TGCAGTGCTGGTCGTTCGAAAGATACGCAGTATTTT
CSAGRSKDTQYF
>.|TRBD1|TRBJ2-7|TRBV5-1
TGCGCCAGCAGCTTTGACGGGACAGGGGTCGGCGAGCAGTACTTC
CASSFDGTGVGEQYF
>.|.|TRBJ1-1|TRBV6-5
TGTGCCAGCAGTTCGGACAGTTACACTGAAGCTTTCTTT
CASSSDSYTEAFF
>.|.|TRBJ2-5|TRBV15
TGTGCCACCAGCAAAGGGGGGTACCAAGAGACCCAGTACTTC
CATSKGGYQETQYF
>few|.|TRBJ1-1|TRBV5-1
TGCGCCAGCAGCTTGGGCTTATTCAACACTGAAGCTTTCTTT
CASSLGLFNTEAFF
>few|.|TRBJ2-5|TRBV5-1
TGCGCCAGCAGGCACCCCCCCCAAGAGACCCAGTACTTC
CASRHPPQETQYF
>.|.|TRBJ2-2|TRBV3-1
TGTGCCAGCAGCCAAGTGGCGGGAAGACCGAACACCGGGGAGCTGTTTTTT
CASSQVAGRPNTGELFF
>.|TRBD1|TRBJ1-6|TRBV27
TGTGCCAGCAGTATCGGGACAGGGGCTAATGGTTTACCCCTCCACTTT
CASSIGTGANGLPLHF
>few|TRBD2|TRBJ2-2|TRBV5-1
TGCGCCAGCAGCTTCGGTAGCGGGAGTACCGGGGAGCTGTTTTTT
CASSFGSGSTGELFF
>.|.|TRBJ1-4|TRBV11-2
TGTGCCAGCAGCTTAGATTCATCGGGTGGTGAAAAACTGTTTTTT
CASSLDSSGGEKLFF
>.|.|TRBJ2-5|TRBV5-1
TGCGCCAGCAGCTTCTTGTCGGGGGCGGGGGAGACCCAGTACTTC
CASSFLSGAGETQYF
>.|.|TRBJ2-1|TRBV12-3/TRBV12-4
TGTGCCAGCAGTTTATTAGCCCTGAGAGATGAGCAGTTCTTC
CASSLLALRDEQFF
>many|TRBD1|TRBJ2-4|TRBV10-3
TGTGCCATCAGTGAGACAGGGGAAAACATTCAGTACTTC
CAISETGENIQYF
>.|.|TRBJ1-4|TRBV12-3/TRBV12-4
TGTGCCAGCAAGGTTGGGAACTATAATGAAAAACTGTTTTTT
CASKVGNYNEKLFF
>.|.|TRBJ2-5|TRBV27
TGTGCCAGCAGTCCGCCGGGCTCCCCGACCCAGTACTTC
CASSPPGSPTQYF
>.|TRBD2|TRBJ2-5|TRBV15
TGTGCCACCAGCAGAACTAGCGGGAGTTATATAGAGACCCAGTACTTC
CATSRTSGSYIETQYF
>.|TRBD2|TRBJ2-3|TRBV7-8
TGTGCCAGCACCTATCCCGGGGGGGGGAGCACAGATACGCAGTATTTT
CASTYPGGGSTDTQYF
>few|.|TRBJ1-2|TRBV20-1
TGCAGTGCTAGAGTCTTAGGAAAGGACTATGGCTACACCTTC
CSARVLGKDYGYTF
>few|TRBD1|TRBJ1-2|TRBV18
TGTGCCAGCTCACCGCTGGGACAGGCGACGAACTATGGCTACACCTTC
CASSPLGQATNYGYTF
>.|.|TRBJ2-7|TRBV12-3/TRBV12-4
TGTGCCAGCAGCCCCCAGGGGCCCAGCTCCTACGAGCAGTACTTC
CASSPQGPSSYEQYF
>few|.|TRBJ2-2|TRBV5-1
TGCGCCAGCCTTAGGGGCGGGAACACCGGGGAGCTGTTTTTT
CASLRGGNTGELFF
>many|TRBD1|TRBJ1-1|TRBV5-1
TGCGCCAGCAGCTTGGTGGGACAGCTGAACACTGAAGCTTTCTTT
CASSLVGQLNTEAFF
>few|.|TRBJ1-1|TRBV24-1
TGTGCCACCCGTGGGGCGCTGGACACTGAAGCTTTCTTT
CATRGALDTEAFF
>.|.|TRBJ2-5|TRBV4-2
TGTGCCAGCAGCCAAGGGGGCGGAAACCAAGAGACCCAGTACTTC
CASSQGGGNQETQYF
>.|.|TRBJ1-5|TRBV20-1
TGCAGCCCCAGCGCAGGGGCGGGTCAGCCCCAGCATTTT
CSPSAGAGQPQHF
>.|.|TRBJ1-5|TRBV6-1
TGTGCCAGGCCATCGACAGGACCCAATCAGCCCCAGCATTTT
CARPSTGPNQPQHF
>.|.|TRBJ1-2|TRBV7-2
TGTGCCAGCAGCTTAGTATCGGGGGATCATGGCTACACCTTC
CASSLVSGDHGYTF
>.|.|TRBJ1-5|TRBV7-9
TGTGCCAGCAGCTTAGCTCCCGGCCAGCCCCAGCATTTT
CASSLAPGQPQHF
>.|.|TRBJ1-4|TRBV7-9
TGTGCCAGCAGCTTAGGAGGGGGATCCAATGAAAAACTGTTTTTT
CASSLGGGSNEKLFF
>few|.|TRBJ2-1|TRBV6-2/TRBV6-3
TGTGCCAGCACTGACCGCCAAAATGAGCAGTTCTTC
CASTDRQNEQFF
>.|.|TRBJ2-5|TRBV7-2
TGTGCCAGCAGCTTATGGGCGGGGACGGAGGAGACCCAGTACTTC
CASSLWAGTEETQYF
>.|.|TRBJ2-3|TRBV12-3/TRBV12-4
TGTGCCAGCAGTTTGGGTCGGGAGCTAACAGATACGCAGTATTTT
CASSLGRELTDTQYF
>few|TRBD1|TRBJ1-4|TRBV20-1
TGCAGTGCCCGGGACAGGCGTAGCCCAACTAATGAAAAACTGTTTTTT
CSARDRRSPTNEKLFF
>.|TRBD1|TRBJ1-5|TRBV3-1
TGTGCCAGCAGCCAAGATCTACAGGGGGATCAGCCCCAGCATTTT
CASSQDLQGDQPQHF
>.|TRBD2|TRBJ2-7|TRBV5-1
TGCGCCAGCAGGGCCGGGACTAGCGCCTCCTACGAGCAGTACTTC
CASRAGTSASYEQYF
>.|TRBD2|TRBJ2-3|TRBV5-1
TGCGCCAGCAGCTCCCAGCCTAGCGGCGAGGTTAGAGATACGCAGTATTTT
CASSSQPSGEVRDTQYF
>.|.|TRBJ2-1|TRBV20-1
TGCAGTGCTAGTGTCGGGCACAATGAGCAGTTCTTC
CSASVGHNEQFF
>.|TRBD2|TRBJ2-3|TRBV27
TGTGCCAGCAGTCCCAGGTGGAGCGGGAGTTCTGACACAGATACGCAGTATTTT
CASSPRWSGSSDTDTQYF
>.|.|TRBJ2-1|TRBV18
TGTGCCAGCTCAGGAGGGAACAATGAGCAGTTCTTC
CASSGGNNEQFF
>few|.|TRBJ2-2|TRBV29-1
TGCAGCGTCACCCAAGGGGGGACCGGGGAGCTGTTTTTT
CSVTQGGTGELFF
>.|TRBD1|TRBJ2-7|TRBV5-1
TGCGCCAGCAGCCCGGGACAGGGGATTCCCTACGAGCAGTACTTC
CASSPGQGIPYEQYF
>few|TRBD1|TRBJ2-7|TRBV19
TGTGCCAGTAGTTTGGGACAGGGGATCCCCTACGAGCAGTACTTC
CASSLGQGIPYEQYF
>few|.|TRBJ2-2|TRBV5-1
TGCGCCAGCAGCTTAGGACTAACGGCGAACACCGGGGAGCTGTTTTTT
CASSLGLTANTGELFF
>many|TRBD1|TRBJ1-1|TRBV5-1
TGCGCCAGCAGCTTCGGAGGGGGCGCGACTGAAGCTTTCTTT
CASSFGGGATEAFF
>few|TRBD2|TRBJ2-3|TRBV11-2
TGTGCCAGCAGCTTAGATCTTACTAGCGGTACGCAGTATTTT
CASSLDLTSGTQYF
>.|.|TRBJ2-2|TRBV24-1
TGTGCCACCAGTGCGCCTTTGAACACCGGGGAGCTGTTTTTT
CATSAPLNTGELFF